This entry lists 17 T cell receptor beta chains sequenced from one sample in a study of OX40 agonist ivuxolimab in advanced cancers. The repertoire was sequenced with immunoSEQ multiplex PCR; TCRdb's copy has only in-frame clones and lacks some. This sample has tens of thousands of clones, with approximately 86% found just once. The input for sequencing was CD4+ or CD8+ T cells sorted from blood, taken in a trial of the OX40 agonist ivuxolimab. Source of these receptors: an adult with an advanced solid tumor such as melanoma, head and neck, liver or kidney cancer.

CDR3 sequence: CASSSPGGQADAQFF. The CDR3 DNA follows: TGTGCCAGCAGCTCTCCAGGGGGACAGGCAGATGCTCAGTTCTTC. The V call is TRBV7-2, the J call TRBJ2-1; 8 bases map to TRBD1. CDR1 SGHTA and CDR2 FQGNSA come from the germline V gene. CDR3 length: 15 amino acids. V was pared by 4 bases and J by 13 bases, with 15 bases of the junction left unmatched.

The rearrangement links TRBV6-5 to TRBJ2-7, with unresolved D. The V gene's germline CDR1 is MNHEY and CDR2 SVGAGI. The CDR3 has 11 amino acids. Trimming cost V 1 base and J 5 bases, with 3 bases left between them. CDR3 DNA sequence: TGTGCCAGCAGTTACTTTGACGAGCAGTACTTC. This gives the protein CASSYFDEQYF.

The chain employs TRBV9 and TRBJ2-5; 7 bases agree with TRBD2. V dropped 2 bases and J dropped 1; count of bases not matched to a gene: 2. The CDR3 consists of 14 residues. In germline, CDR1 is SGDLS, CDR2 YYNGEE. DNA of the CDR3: TGTGCCAGCAGCGTTTCGGGGGGCCAAGAGACCCAGTACTTC. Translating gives CASSVSGGQETQYF.

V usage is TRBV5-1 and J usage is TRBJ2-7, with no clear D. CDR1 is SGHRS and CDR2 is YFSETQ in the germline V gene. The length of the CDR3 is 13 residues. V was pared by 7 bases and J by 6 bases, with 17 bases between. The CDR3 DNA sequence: TGCGCCAGCCGTCCCGGGCCGGAGATCGAGCAGTACTTC. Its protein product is CASRPGPEIEQYF.

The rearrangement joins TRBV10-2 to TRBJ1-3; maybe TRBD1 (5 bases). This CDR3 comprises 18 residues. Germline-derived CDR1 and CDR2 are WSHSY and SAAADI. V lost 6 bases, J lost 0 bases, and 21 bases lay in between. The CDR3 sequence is CASRDEQAPYFSGNTIYF. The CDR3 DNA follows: TGCGCCAGCAGGGACGAACAGGCTCCCTATTTCTCTGGAAACACCATATATTTT.

For the CDR3, the DNA is TGTGCCAGCACCAGGGACGGAAACACTGAAGCTTTCTTT. This sequence encodes CASTRDGNTEAFF. This rearrangement joins TRBV2 to TRBJ1-1, with D possibly matching TRBD1 (5 bases). V lost 7 bases, J lost 2 bases, and 11 bases lay in between. Germline values: CDR1 SNHLY, CDR2 FYNNEI. There are 13 residues in the CDR3. The full variable domain, completed using reference TRBV2 and TRBJ1-1, is EPEVTQTPSHQVTQMGQEVILRCVPISNHLYFYWYRQILGQKVEFLVSFYNNEISEKSEIFDDQFSVERPDGSNFTLKIRSTKLEDSAMYFCASTRDGNTEAFFGQGTRLTVV.

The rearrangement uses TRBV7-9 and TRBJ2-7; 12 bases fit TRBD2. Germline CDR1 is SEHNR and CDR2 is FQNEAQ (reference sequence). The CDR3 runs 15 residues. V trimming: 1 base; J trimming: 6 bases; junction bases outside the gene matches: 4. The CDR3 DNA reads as TGTGCCAGCAGCTTAGGAGCTAGCGGGAGGGGCGAGCAGTACTTC. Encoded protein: CASSLGASGRGEQYF.

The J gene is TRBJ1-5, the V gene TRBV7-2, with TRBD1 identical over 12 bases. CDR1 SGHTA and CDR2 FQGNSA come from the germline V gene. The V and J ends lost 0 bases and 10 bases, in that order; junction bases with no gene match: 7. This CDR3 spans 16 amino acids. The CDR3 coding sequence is TGTGCCAGCAGCTTAGCAAGGGACAGGGGGCATCGCCCCCAGCATTTT. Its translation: CASSLARDRGHRPQHF.

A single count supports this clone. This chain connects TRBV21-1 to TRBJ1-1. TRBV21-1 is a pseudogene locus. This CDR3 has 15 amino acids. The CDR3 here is CASSKVAANNTEAFF. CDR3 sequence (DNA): TGTGCCAGCAGCAAAGTGGCCGCGAACAACACTGAAGCTTTCTTT.

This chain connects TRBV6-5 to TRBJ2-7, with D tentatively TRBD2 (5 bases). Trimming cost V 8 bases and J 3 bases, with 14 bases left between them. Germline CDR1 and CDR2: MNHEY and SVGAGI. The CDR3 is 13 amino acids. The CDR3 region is CASRTGNGYEQYF. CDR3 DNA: TGTGCCAGCCGAACCGGGAATGGCTACGAGCAGTACTTC.

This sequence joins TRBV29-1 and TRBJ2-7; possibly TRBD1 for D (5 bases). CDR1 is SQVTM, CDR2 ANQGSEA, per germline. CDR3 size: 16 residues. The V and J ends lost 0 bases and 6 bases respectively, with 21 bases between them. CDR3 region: CSVEDRQKIRFFEQYF. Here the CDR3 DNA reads TGCAGCGTTGAAGATCGACAGAAAATCCGATTTTTCGAGCAGTACTTC.

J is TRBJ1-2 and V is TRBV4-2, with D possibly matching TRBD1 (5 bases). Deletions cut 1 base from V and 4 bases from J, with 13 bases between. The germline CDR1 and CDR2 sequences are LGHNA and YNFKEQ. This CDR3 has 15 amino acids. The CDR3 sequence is CASSQVDREFYGYTF. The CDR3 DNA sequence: TGTGCCAGCAGCCAAGTCGACAGAGAATTCTATGGCTACACCTTC.

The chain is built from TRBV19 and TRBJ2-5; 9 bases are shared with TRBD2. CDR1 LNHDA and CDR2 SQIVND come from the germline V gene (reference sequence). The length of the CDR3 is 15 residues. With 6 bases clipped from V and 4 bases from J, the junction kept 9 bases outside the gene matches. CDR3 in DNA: TGTGCCAGTAGCTCCCCGGCGGGAGGGGGAGAGACCCAGTACTTC. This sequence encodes CASSSPAGGGETQYF. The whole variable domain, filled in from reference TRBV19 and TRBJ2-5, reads DGGITQSPKYLFRKEGQNVTLSCEQNLNHDAMYWYRQDPGQGLRLIYYSQIVNDFQKGDIAEGYSVSREKKESFPLTVTSAQKNPTAFYLCASSSPAGGGETQYFGPGTRLLVL.

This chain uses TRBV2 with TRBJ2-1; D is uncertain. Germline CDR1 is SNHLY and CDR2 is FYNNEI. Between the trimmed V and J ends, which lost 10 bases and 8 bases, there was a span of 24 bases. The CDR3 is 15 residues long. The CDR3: CATQSGFRVPDEQFF. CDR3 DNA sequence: TGTGCCACCCAGTCTGGTTTCCGGGTCCCGGATGAGCAGTTCTTC.

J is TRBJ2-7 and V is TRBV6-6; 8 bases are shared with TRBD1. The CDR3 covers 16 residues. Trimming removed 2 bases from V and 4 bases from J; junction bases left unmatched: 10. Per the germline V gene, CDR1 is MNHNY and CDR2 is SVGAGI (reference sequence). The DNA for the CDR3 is TGTGCCAGCAGTTACCCCATGGCAGGGGGCTCGTACGAGCAGTACTTC. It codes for CASSYPMAGGSYEQYF.

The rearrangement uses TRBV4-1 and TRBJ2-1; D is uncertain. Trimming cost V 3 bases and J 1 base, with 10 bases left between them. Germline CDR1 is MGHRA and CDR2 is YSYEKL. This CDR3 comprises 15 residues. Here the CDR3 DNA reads TGCGCCAGCAGCCAGGTACAAAATTCCTACAATGAGCAGTTCTTC. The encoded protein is CASSQVQNSYNEQFF.

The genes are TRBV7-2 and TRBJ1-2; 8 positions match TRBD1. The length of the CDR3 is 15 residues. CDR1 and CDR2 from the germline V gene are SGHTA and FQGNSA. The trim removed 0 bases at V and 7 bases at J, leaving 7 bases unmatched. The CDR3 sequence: CASSLASRGQGGYTF. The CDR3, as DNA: TGTGCCAGCAGCTTAGCGTCCAGGGGGCAAGGTGGCTACACCTTC.